This is a list of T cell receptor beta chains from one sample in a study of early T cells in non-severe SARS-CoV-2 infection. TCRdb recomputed calls from the 5' RACE reads with MiXCR, one row per CDR3 protein. The table records about 72,000 distinct CDR3 sequences, over 9.5% of them present only once. Sample: whole blood, taken at baseline. Receptors originate from an adult who was a healthcare worker with PCR-confirmed SARS-CoV-2 infection or an uninfected control (not recorded which). Each CDR3 is given with its conserved first and last residue. D genes are given only for firm matches. Clone size is given for some rows only: seen once, a few or many times, or a class if the clone is expanded.

V gene,clone size,D gene,J gene,CDR3 DNA,CDR3 protein
TRBV7-2,few,TRBD2,TRBJ2-4,TGTGCCAGCAGCTCCATAGCGGGGGGGCTCAAAAACATTCAGTACTTC,CASSSIAGGLKNIQYF
TRBV11-3,-,TRBD2,TRBJ2-2,TGTGCCAGCAGCTTCGGGACTAGCGGGGGCACCGGGGAGCTGTTTTTT,CASSFGTSGGTGELFF
TRBV15,-,-,TRBJ1-1,TGTGCCACCACCAGGGACATGGGCACTGAAGCTTTCTTT,CATTRDMGTEAFF
TRBV14,few,-,TRBJ1-4,TGTGCCAGCAGCCAAGATACAGGTCGGCCCGAAAAACTGTTTTTT,CASSQDTGRPEKLFF
TRBV30,few,-,TRBJ2-3,TGTGCCTGGACTCCGGGATCTACAGATACGCAGTATTTT,CAWTPGSTDTQYF
TRBV7-9,few,-,TRBJ1-6,TGTGCCAGCAGCCCTCAGTCCAATACCTCACCCCTCCACTTT,CASSPQSNTSPLHF
TRBV12-3/TRBV12-4,few,-,TRBJ1-3,TGTGCCAGCTGGGACCTCGGAAACACCATATATTTT,CASWDLGNTIYF
TRBV20-1,-,-,TRBJ2-7,TGCAGTGCAAAAACGCTTCATGCGGACTCCTACGAGCAGTACTTC,CSAKTLHADSYEQYF
TRBV14,-,TRBD2,TRBJ2-5,TGTGCCAGCAGCCAAGAACCGGGAGGGAGGAAAGAGACCCAGTACTTC,CASSQEPGGRKETQYF
TRBV6-6,few,-,TRBJ1-1,TGTGCCAGCAGTTATTATCCGGGGGACACTGAAGCTTTCTTT,CASSYYPGDTEAFF
TRBV6-1,few,-,TRBJ2-7,TGTGCCAGCAGTGAAGCGGCAGCTCGGGGCGGTTACGAGCAGTACTTC,CASSEAAARGGYEQYF
TRBV5-1,-,TRBD1,TRBJ2-3,TGCGCCAGCAGCTCAAGGGGGCGAGAAGATACGCAGTATTTT,CASSSRGREDTQYF
TRBV11-2,many,-,TRBJ2-1,TGTGCCAGCAGCCTAATATTACGGGGTAGCGGAGATGTGGGCTCCTACAATGAGCAGTTCTTC,CASSLILRGSGDVGSYNEQFF
TRBV12-3/TRBV12-4,few,TRBD2,TRBJ2-3,TGTGCCAGCTTTAGCGGGGGGGGCACAGATACGCAGTATTTT,CASFSGGGTDTQYF
TRBV5-5,many,-,TRBJ1-6,TGTGCCAGCAGCCCCGGCGTGAATTCACCCCTCCACTTT,CASSPGVNSPLHF
TRBV5-1,-,-,TRBJ2-2,TGCGCCAGCAGCTCGGCCGGAGGGGGAACCGGGGAGCTGTTTTTT,CASSSAGGGTGELFF
TRBV11-3,-,-,TRBJ1-1,TGTGTCAGCAGCTTAGATTCCCCTAAGGGGTCTACTTTCTTT,CVSSLDSPKGSTFF
TRBV11-2,many,-,TRBJ2-2,TGTGCCAGCAGCCCGACCCTGGTGATCACCGGGGAGCTGTTTTTT,CASSPTLVITGELFF
TRBV10-3,-,-,TRBJ2-3,TGTGCCACTTCAGGGGCGGACGGCACAGATACGCAGTATTTT,CATSGADGTDTQYF
TRBV7-2,few,-,TRBJ1-3,TGTGCCAGCAGCTTATATGGCTCGAGCTCTGGAAACACCATATATTTT,CASSLYGSSSGNTIYF
TRBV11-2,few,-,TRBJ1-2,TGTGCCAGCAGCTCGGAGGCTAACTATGGCTACACCTTC,CASSSEANYGYTF
TRBV4-3,-,-,TRBJ1-4,TGCGCCAGCAGCCAAGACTCGGGACGTTCTAATGAAAAACTGTTTTTT,CASSQDSGRSNEKLFF